This T cell receptor beta chain was identified in a study of blood T cells in healthy people across ages. About the research overall: With template switching, about one barcoded beta molecule was captured per two T cells.

CDR3 length: 13 residues. Trimming left V 7 bases short and J 4 bases short, with 10 bases between. Primers used in a second PCR of about 6 to 12 cycles were a sample-barcoded 5' primer and a J-beta primer mix. Each cDNA molecule, via a template-switch adaptor with 12 random nucleotides, was tagged. MiXCR, applied by TCRdb to the 5' RACE reads, yields one record per CDR3 protein. The sample shows around 1,000,000 distinct CDR3 sequences, around two fifths of them seen only once. Findings of the study overall: For the donors, CMV status was unknown and possibly confounded expanded clonotype changes.

Remarks on this clonotype: Its antigen is still unknown.

Extractions gave at least 6 micrograms of total RNA per sample. The sequence derives from a man younger than 35 in good health. The rearrangement links TRBV12-3 or TRBV12-4 to TRBJ2-2; D possibly corresponds to TRBD1 (6 bases). Material for sequencing was blood. CDR3 loop: CASNLDSTGELFF. The CDR3 DNA follows: TGTGCCAGCAACCTGGACAGCACCGGGGAGCTGTTTTTT.